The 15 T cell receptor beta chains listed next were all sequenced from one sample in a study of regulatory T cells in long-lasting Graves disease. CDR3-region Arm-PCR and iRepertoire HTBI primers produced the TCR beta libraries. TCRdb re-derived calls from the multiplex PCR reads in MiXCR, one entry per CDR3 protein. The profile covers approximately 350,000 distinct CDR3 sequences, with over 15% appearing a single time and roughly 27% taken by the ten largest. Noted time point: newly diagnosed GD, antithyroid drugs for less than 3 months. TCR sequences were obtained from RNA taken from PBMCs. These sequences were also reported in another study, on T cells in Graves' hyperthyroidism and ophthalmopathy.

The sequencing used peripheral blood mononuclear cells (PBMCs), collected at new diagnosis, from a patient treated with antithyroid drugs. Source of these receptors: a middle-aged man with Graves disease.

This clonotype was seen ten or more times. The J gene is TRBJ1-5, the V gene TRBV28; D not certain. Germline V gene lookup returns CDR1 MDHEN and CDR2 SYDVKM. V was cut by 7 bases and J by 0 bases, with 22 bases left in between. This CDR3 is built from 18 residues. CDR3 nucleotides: TGTGCCAGCAAGAGTGACGGCCTTCAAGCTTATAGCAATCAGCCCCAGCATTTT. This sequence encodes CASKSDGLQAYSNQPQHF.

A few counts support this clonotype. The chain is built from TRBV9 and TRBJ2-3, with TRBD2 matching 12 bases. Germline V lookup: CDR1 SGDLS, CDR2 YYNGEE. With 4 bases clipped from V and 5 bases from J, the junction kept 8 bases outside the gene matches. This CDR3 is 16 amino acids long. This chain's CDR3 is CASSISSGGEQDTQYF. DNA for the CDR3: TGTGCCAGCAGCATCTCTAGCGGGGGGGAGCAAGATACGCAGTATTTT.

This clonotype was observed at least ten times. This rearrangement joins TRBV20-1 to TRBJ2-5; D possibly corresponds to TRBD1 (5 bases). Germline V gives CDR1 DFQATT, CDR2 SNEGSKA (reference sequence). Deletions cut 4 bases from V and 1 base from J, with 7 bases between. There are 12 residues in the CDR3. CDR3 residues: CSANQGQETQYF. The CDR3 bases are TGCAGTGCTAACCAGGGCCAAGAGACCCAGTACTTC.

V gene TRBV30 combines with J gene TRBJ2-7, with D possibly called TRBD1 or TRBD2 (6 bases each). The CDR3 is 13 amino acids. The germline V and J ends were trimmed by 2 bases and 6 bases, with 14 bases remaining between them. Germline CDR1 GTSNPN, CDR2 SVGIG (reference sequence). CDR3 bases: TGTGCCTGGAGTCTCTTCGGGGGCCTCGAGCAGTACTTC. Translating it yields CAWSLFGGLEQYF.

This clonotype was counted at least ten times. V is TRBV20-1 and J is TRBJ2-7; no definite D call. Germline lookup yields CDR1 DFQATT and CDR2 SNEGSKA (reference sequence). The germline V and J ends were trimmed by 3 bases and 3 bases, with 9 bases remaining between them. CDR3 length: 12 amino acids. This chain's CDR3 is CSASRWDYEQYF. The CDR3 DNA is TGCAGTGCTAGCCGTTGGGACTACGAGCAGTACTTC.

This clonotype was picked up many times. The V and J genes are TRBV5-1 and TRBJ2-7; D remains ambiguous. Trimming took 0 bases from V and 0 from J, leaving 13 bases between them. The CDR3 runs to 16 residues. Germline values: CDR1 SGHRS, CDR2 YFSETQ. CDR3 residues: CASSLGISTISYEQYF. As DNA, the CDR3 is TGCGCCAGCAGCTTGGGAATTTCGACAATCTCCTACGAGCAGTACTTC.

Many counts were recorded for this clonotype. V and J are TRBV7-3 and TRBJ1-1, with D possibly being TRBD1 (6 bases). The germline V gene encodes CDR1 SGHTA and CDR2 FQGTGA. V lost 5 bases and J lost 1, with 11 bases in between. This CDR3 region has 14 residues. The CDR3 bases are TGTGCCAGCAGCCCGAGAGGGGGGAACACTGAAGCTTTCTTT. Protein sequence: CASSPRGGNTEAFF.

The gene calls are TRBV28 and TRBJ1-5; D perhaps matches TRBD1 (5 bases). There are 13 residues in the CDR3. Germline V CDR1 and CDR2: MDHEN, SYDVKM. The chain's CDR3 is CGTNRGGSQPQHF. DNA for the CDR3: TGTGGCACCAACCGGGGGGGTAGTCAGCCCCAGCATTTT. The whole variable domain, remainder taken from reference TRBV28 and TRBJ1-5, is DVKVTQSSRYLVKRTGEKVFLECVQDMDHENMFWYRQDPGLGLRLIYFSYDVKMKEKGDIPEGYSVSREKKERFSLILESASTNQTSMYLCGTNRGGSQPQHFGDGTRLSIL.

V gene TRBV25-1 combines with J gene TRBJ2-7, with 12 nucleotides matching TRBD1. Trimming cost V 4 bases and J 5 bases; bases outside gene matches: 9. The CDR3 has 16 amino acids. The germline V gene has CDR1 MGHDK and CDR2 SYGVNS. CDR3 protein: CASSVAGTGGRNEQYF. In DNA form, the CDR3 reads TGTGCCAGCAGTGTTGCGGGGACAGGGGGCCGGAACGAGCAGTACTTC.

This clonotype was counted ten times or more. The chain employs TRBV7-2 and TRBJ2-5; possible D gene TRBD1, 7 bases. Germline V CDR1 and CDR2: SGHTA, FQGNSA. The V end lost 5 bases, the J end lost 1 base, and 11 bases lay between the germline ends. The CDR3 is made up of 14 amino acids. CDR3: CASSGGTAQETQYF. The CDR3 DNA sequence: TGTGCCAGCAGCGGGGGGACAGCCCAAGAGACCCAGTACTTC.

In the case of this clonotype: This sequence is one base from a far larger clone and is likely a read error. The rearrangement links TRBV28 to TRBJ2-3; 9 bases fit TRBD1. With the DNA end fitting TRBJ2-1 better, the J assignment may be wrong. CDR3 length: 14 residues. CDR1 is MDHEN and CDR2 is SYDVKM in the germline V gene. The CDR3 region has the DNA TGTGCCAGCAGTACCTCTGAGACAGGGGGTAAGCAGTTCTTC. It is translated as CASSTSETGGKQFF.

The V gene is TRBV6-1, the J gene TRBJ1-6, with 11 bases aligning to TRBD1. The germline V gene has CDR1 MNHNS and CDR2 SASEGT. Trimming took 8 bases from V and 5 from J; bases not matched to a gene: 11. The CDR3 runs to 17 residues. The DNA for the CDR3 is TGTGCCAGCGCCGGGACAGGGGGACTTTTGGATAATTCACCCCTCCACTTT. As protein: CASAGTGGLLDNSPLHF.

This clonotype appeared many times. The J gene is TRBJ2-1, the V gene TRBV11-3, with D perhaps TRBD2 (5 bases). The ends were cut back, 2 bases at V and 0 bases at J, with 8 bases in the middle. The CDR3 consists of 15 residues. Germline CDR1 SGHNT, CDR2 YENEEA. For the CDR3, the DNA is TGTGCCAGCAGCTTACTCCGGGGCTCCTACAATGAGCAGTTCTTC. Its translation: CASSLLRGSYNEQFF.

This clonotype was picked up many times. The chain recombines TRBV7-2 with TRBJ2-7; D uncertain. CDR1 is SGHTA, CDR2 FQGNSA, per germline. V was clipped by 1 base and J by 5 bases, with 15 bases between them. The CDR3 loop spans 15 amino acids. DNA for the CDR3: TGTGCCAGCAGCTTAGTGGCTTATACACTGAACGAGCAGTACTTC. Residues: CASSLVAYTLNEQYF.

The CDR3 is CASSYGIGVEQFF. The CDR3 region has the DNA TGTGCCAGCAGTTACGGTATTGGGGTGGAGCAGTTCTTC. The chain employs TRBV6-5 and TRBJ2-1; D remains unclear. CDR3 size: 13 residues. Trimming removed 2 bases at V and 10 bases at J, with 12 bases between. Germline V gene data show CDR1 as MNHEY and CDR2 as SVGAGI.